This T cell receptor (beta chain) was observed in a study of cytomegalovirus exposure and HLA in healthy donors. Looking at the study overall: There were about 85 million unique TCRs (from HLA-typed donors) in an early data release. Regarding the study as a whole: CMV serostatus was the sole immune exposure data available.

Turning to this clone: Its antigen is unknown.

A multiplex PCR was run with 60 Vbeta primers and 13 Jbeta primers. Generated by immunoSEQ multiplex PCR, the TCRdb table keeps only in-frame clones and is missing some. The sample has about 92,000 clones, 55% to 75% seen once. This CDR3 region has 14 residues. V was cut by 8 bases and J by 7 bases, with 20 bases left in between. Germline V lookup: CDR1 MNHEY, CDR2 SMNVEV (reference sequence). The chain recombines TRBV27 with TRBJ1-2, with D maybe TRBD1 (6 bases). The TCR was taken from a man aged 45-65 years in good health and CMV-seronegative. Material: PBMCs. The CDR3 reads CASSPTTGVGGYTF. In DNA form, the CDR3 reads TGTGCCAGCTCACCCACGACAGGCGTGGGTGGCTACACCTTC.